This T cell receptor (beta chain) emerged from a study of cytomegalovirus exposure and HLA in healthy donors. V lost 0 bases and J 8 bases, leaving 17 bases between the germline ends. The germline V gene encodes CDR1 SGHTA and CDR2 FQGNSA. This CDR3 is built from 16 residues. Study outcomes and limitations: A later analysis reportedly found that, within productive TCRs, an Asian-associated ancestry cluster had fewer N-insertions than the mean observed across the approximately 670 donors. Most likely, a cluster of highly shared sequence variants arose as a sequencing artifact.

Researchers ran the PCR with 60 Vbeta and 13 Jbeta primers. Original processing methods: In a later analysis, some 80 million unique TCR beta chains included roughly 11 million shared by two or more donors. Repertoires were generated with immunoSEQ multiplex PCR, while TCRdb's copy carries only in-frame clones and drops some. The V and J calls and clone size come from that table; D and trimming were worked out from the DNA. The table shows 95,000 to 100,000 clones, with roughly 80% occurring only once. With respect to this clone: No antigen is known for it.

This chain joins TRBV7-2 and TRBJ2-1; the D gene is possibly TRBD1 (6 bases). This TCR came from a man aged 35-49 years in good health and CMV-seropositive. Material: PBMCs. The CDR3 region is CASSLAGQGYSYEQFF. The CDR3 DNA reads as TGTGCCAGCAGCTTAGCGGGCCAGGGGTATTCTTATGAGCAGTTCTTC.